A single sample is the source of the 10 T cell receptor beta chains below, sequenced in a study of blood T cell repertoires in COVID-19. Repertoires were generated with immunoSEQ multiplex PCR, while TCRdb's copy carries only in-frame clones and drops some. The table records about 430,000 clones, 88% of them present only once. Sequencing was carried out using PBMCs or T cells enriched from blood (not recorded which). The origin of the receptors is a woman aged 18-35 years who had been exposed to COVID-19.

In nucleotides, the CDR3 is TGTGCCAGCAGCCCCCCAGGGGTTGAGACCCAGTACTTC. Translated: CASSPPGVETQYF. The chain recombines TRBV11-2 with TRBJ2-5; a weak D match, TRBD1 (6 bases). The V end was cut by 5 bases, the J end by 5 bases, with 12 bases between. Per the germline V gene, CDR1 is SGHAT and CDR2 is FQNNGV. This CDR3 spans 13 amino acids.

The rearrangement joins TRBV5-5 to TRBJ1-4; no firm D call. The germline gives CDR1 SGHKS, CDR2 YYEKEE (reference sequence). Trimming stripped 3 bases from V and 8 bases from J, with 11 bases between. CDR3 size: 13 residues. CDR3 sequence reads: CASSWTEAEKLFF. The CDR3, as DNA: TGTGCCAGCAGCTGGACGGAGGCGGAAAAACTGTTTTTT.

The CDR3: CASSYGGGRSYEQYF. In nucleotides, the CDR3 is TGTGCCAGCAGTTATGGTGGCGGGAGATCCTACGAGCAGTACTTC. This chain joins TRBV6-5 and TRBJ2-7; 7 positions match TRBD2. Germline V gene lookup returns CDR1 MNHEY and CDR2 SVGAGI. This CDR3 has 15 amino acids. Unmatched junction bases numbered 6, after V lost 3 bases and J lost 1 base.

About this clone: Different DNA sequences within this sample yield the same CDR3. The chain links TRBV19 to TRBJ1-5; tentatively, D is TRBD1 (5 bases). The CDR3 extends over 14 amino acids. The germline V gene has CDR1 LNHDA and CDR2 SQIVND (reference sequence). V lost 3 bases to trimming and J lost 1 base, with 7 bases between them. The CDR3 sequence is CASSISGSNQPQHF. CDR3 bases: TGTGCCAGTAGTATTTCAGGGAGCAATCAGCCCCAGCATTTT.

The chain employs TRBV7-2 and TRBJ1-1; 8 bases are shared with TRBD1. V dropped 3 bases and J dropped 7; count of bases not matched to a gene: 10. This CDR3 has 15 residues. The V gene's germline CDR1 is SGHTA and CDR2 FQGNSA. The CDR3 loop is CASSLTGANTVEAFF. The CDR3, as DNA: TGTGCCAGCAGCTTGACAGGGGCCAACACTGTTGAAGCTTTCTTT. The whole variable domain, remainder taken from reference TRBV7-2 and TRBJ1-1, is GAGVSQSPSNKVTEKGKDVELRCDPISGHTALYWYRQSLGQGLEFLIYFQGNSAPDKSGLPSDRFSAERTGGSVSTLTIQRTQQEDSAVYLCASSLTGANTVEAFFGQGTRLTVV.

The rearrangement links TRBV5-6 to TRBJ2-1, with D tentatively TRBD1 (6 bases). The CDR3 has 12 amino acids. CDR1 is SGHDT, CDR2 YYEEEE, per germline. Trimming stripped 3 bases from V and 8 bases from J, with 9 bases between. CDR3 nucleotide sequence: TGTGCCAGCAGCTCACAGGGTCATGAGCAGTTCTTC. It codes for CASSSQGHEQFF.

The rearrangement joins TRBV30 to TRBJ1-5, with D unclear. The ends were cut back, 1 base at V and 6 bases at J, with 7 bases in the middle. This CDR3 contains 12 residues. CDR1 GTSNPN and CDR2 SVGIG come from the germline V gene (reference sequence). The CDR3 nucleotides read TGTGCCTGGAGTGCACCAGGTCAGCCCCAGCATTTT. Protein product: CAWSAPGQPQHF.

Regarding this clone: Other DNA variants within this sample encode the same CDR3. The chain recombines TRBV28 with TRBJ1-6; unclear D gene. The CDR3 runs 14 residues. Germline loops: CDR1 MDHEN, CDR2 SYDVKM. With 7 bases removed from V and 0 bases from J, the gap between germline ends came to 7 bases. CDR3 DNA: TGTGCCAGCACCGGGGACTCCTATAATTCACCCCTCCACTTT. Protein: CASTGDSYNSPLHF.

CDR3 nucleotides: TGTGCCAGCAGCCCAGTGGGGGGGGTGAACACCGGGGAGCTGTTTTTT. Its translation is CASSPVGGVNTGELFF. V gene TRBV7-6 combines with J gene TRBJ2-2, with 7 bases that match TRBD2. Trimming removed 5 bases from V and 1 base from J; junction bases left unmatched: 7. CDR1 and CDR2 from the germline V gene are SGHVS and FNYEAQ. The CDR3 runs to 16 residues. The full variable domain, completed using reference TRBV7-6 and TRBJ2-2, is GAGVSQSPRYKVTKRGQDVALRCDPISGHVSLYWYRQALGQGPEFLTYFNYEAQQDKSGLPNDRFSAERPEGSISTLTIQRTEQRDSAMYRCASSPVGGVNTGELFFGEGSRLTVL.

The genes are TRBV4-2 and TRBJ1-2; D remains ambiguous. The V gene's germline CDR1 is LGHNA and CDR2 YNFKEQ. Trimming pared 1 base from V and 10 bases from J, leaving 10 bases between. There are 12 residues in the CDR3. CDR3 sequence reads: CASSQGFGDYTF. CDR3 in DNA: TGTGCCAGCAGCCAAGGGTTCGGGGACTACACCTTC.